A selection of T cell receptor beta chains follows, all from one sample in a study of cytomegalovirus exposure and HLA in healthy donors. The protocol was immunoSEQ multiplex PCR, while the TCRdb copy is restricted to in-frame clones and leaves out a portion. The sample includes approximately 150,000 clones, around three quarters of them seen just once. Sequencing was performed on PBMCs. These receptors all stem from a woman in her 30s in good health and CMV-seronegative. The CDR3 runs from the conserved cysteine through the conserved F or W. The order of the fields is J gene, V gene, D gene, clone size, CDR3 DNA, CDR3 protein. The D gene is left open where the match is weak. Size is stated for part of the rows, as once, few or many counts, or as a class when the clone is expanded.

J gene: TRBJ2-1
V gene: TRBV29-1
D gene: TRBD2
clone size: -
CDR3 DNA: TGCAGCGTTGAAGGGGCGGGGGGCTCCTACAATGAGCAGTTCTTC
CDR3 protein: CSVEGAGGSYNEQFF

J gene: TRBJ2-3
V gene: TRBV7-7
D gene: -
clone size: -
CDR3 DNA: TGTGCCAGCAGCTTAGAACTGTACGGAGATACGCAGTATTTT
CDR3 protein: CASSLELYGDTQYF

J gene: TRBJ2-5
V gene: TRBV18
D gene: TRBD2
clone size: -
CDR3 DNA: TGTGCCAGCTCACCAGGGGTCCGGCGGGGGAAGACCCAGTACTTC
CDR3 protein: CASSPGVRRGKTQYF

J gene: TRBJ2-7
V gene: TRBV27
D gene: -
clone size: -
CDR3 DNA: TGTGCCAGCAGTTTATCCGGTAAGGAGCAGTACTTC
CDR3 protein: CASSLSGKEQYF

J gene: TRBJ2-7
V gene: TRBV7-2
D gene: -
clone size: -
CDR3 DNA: TGTGCCAGCAGCTCCCAGAGCAGGGAACCCCTTGAGCAGTACTTC
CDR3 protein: CASSSQSREPLEQYF

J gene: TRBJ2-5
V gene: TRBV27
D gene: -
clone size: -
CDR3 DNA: TGTGCCAGCAGTTTAAATCTCCTCGGGGAGACCCAGTACTTC
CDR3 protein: CASSLNLLGETQYF

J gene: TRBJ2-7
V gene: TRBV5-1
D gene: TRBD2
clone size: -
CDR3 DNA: TGCGCCAGCAGCACGGGACTAGAGGTATACGAGCAGTACTTC
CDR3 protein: CASSTGLEVYEQYF

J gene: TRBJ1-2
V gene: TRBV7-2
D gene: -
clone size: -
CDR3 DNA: TGTGCCAGCAGCTTAAATGAGAGGGCAGGCGGAGCCTATGGCTACACCTTC
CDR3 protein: CASSLNERAGGAYGYTF

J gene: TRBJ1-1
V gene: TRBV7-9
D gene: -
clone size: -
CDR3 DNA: TGTGCCAGCAGCTTAGCATCCGGTGGGCCTGAAGCTTTCTTT
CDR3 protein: CASSLASGGPEAFF

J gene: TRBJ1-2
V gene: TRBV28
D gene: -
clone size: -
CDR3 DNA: TGTGCCAGCACTTTAGGACAGTACTATGGCTACACCTTC
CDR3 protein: CASTLGQYYGYTF

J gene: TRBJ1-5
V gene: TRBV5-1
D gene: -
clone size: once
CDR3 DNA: TGCGCCAGCAGCTTGTATAGCAATCAGCCCCAGCATTTT
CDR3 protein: CASSLYSNQPQHF

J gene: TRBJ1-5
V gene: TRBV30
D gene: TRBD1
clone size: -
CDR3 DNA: TGTGCCTGTACTCAGGGGGCAGACCAGCCCCAGCATTTT
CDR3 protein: CACTQGADQPQHF

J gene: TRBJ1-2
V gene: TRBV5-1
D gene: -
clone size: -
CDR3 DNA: TGCGCCAGCAGCCTCGCCGGGATCTATGGCTACACCTTC
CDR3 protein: CASSLAGIYGYTF

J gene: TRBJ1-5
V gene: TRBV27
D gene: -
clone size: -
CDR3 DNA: TGTGCCAGCAGTTTCCAGGGTCTCCAGCCCCAGCATTTT
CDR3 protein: CASSFQGLQPQHF

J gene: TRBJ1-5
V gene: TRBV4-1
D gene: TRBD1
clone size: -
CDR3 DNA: TGCGCCAGCAGCCTAGAGGATAAGGGACAGGGGTTAGGGGCCCAGCATTTT
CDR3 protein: CASSLEDKGQGLGAQHF

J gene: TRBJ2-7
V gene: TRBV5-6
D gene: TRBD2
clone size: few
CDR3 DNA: TGTGCCAGCAGCTTGACTAGCGGGGGATCCTACGAGCAGTACTTC
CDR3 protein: CASSLTSGGSYEQYF

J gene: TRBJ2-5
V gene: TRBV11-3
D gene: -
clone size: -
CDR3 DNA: TGTGCCAGCAGCTTAGTTGCCGGGGAGACCCAGTACTTC
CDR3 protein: CASSLVAGETQYF

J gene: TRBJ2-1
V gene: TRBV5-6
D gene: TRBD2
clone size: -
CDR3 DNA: TGTGCCAGCAGCTTAGGACTAGCGGGGTCCTACAATGAGCAGTTCTTC
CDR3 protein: CASSLGLAGSYNEQFF

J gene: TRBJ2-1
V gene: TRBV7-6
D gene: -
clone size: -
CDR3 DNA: TGTGCCAGCAGCCCCAGGGGGACTGGGGCCTACAATGAGCAGTTCTTC
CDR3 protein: CASSPRGTGAYNEQFF

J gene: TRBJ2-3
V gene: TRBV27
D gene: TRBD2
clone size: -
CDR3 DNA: TGTGCCAGCAGGCCACTAGCGGGAACGGTTACAGATACGCAGTATTTT
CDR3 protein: CASRPLAGTVTDTQYF

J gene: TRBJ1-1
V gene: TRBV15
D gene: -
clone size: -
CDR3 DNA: TGTGCCACCAGCAGAGTGCCAGGGGACACTGAAGCTTTCTTT
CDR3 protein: CATSRVPGDTEAFF

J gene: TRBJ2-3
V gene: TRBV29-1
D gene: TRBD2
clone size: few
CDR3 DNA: TGCAGCGTTTTAGCGGGAAGCACAGATACGCAGTATTTT
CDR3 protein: CSVLAGSTDTQYF

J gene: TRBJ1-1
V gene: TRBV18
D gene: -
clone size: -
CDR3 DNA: TGTGCCAGCTCACCTCGGGGGGCTCAACGGAACACTGAAGCTTTCTTT
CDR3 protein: CASSPRGAQRNTEAFF

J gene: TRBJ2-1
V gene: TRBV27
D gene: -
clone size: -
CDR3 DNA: TGTGCCAGCAGTCCCGACAGAACCTCCTACAATGAGCAGTTCTTC
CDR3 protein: CASSPDRTSYNEQFF

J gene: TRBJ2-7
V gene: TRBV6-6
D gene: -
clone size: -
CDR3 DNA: TGTGCCAGCACCAACGAGGATAGATCGAGGGAGCAGTACTTC
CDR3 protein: CASTNEDRSREQYF

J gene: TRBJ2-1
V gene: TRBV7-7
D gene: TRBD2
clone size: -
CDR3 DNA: TGTGCTAGCAGCTCCCTCCGGGGGGAGACCTACAATGAGCAGTTCTTC
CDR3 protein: CASSSLRGETYNEQFF

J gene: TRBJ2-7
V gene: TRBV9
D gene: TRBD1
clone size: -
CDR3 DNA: TGTGCCAGCAGCGTAGATCCGGGACAGGGGAGCGAGCAGTACTTC
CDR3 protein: CASSVDPGQGSEQYF

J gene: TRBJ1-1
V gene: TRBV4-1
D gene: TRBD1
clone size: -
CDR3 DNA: TGCGCCAGCAGCCACGACAGGGCCAGAGCTTTCTTT
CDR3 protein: CASSHDRARAFF

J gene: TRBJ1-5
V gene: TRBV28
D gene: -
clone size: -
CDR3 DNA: TGTGCCAGCAGTTTACCCGTAGGGGGTCAGCCCCAGCATTTT
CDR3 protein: CASSLPVGGQPQHF

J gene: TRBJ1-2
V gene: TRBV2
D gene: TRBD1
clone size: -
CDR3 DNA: TGTGCCAGCAGTGAAGTAGGGACAGGGTTTTTATCCTATGGCTACACCTTC
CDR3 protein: CASSEVGTGFLSYGYTF

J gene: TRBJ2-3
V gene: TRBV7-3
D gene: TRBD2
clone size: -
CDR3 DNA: TGTGCCAGCAGCTTAAGGCCTAGCGGGGGGGCGGATACGCAGTATTTT
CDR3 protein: CASSLRPSGGADTQYF

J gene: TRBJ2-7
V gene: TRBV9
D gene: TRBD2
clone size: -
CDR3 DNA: TGTGCCAGCAGCCCCCGGACTAGCGGGGTCGGCGAGCAGTACTTC
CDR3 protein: CASSPRTSGVGEQYF

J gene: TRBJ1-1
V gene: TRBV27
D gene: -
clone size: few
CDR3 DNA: TGTGCCAGCATCGCGATCCCAAGCACTGAAGCTTTCTTT
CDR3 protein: CASIAIPSTEAFF

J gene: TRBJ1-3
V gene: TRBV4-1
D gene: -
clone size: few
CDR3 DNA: TGCGCCAGCAGCCAAGATAGCCTCCCTGGAAACACCATATATTTT
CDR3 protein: CASSQDSLPGNTIYF

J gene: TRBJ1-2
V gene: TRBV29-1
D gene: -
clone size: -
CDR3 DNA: TGCAGCGTTTCGGGGGGGCCCGAATTCTACACCTTC
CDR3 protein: CSVSGGPEFYTF

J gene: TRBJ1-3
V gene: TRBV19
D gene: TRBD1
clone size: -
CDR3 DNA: TGTGCCAGTAGTATGCCGACAGGGGGGACCTCTGGAAACACCATATATTTT
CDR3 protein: CASSMPTGGTSGNTIYF

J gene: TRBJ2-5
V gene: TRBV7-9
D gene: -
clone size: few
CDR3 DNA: TGTGCCAGCAGCTCCCTCGGAGACGACGGGCAGTACTTC
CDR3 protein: CASSSLGDDGQYF

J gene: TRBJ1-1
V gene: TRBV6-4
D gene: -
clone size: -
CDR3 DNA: TGTGCCAGCAACCATCGGCGGGACACTGAAGCTTTCTTT
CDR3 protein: CASNHRRDTEAFF

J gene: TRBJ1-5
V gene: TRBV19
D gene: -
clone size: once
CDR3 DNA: TGTGCCAGTAGTGCATCAGTTAATCAGCCCCAGCATTTT
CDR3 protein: CASSASVNQPQHF

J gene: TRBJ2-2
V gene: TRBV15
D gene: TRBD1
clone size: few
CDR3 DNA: TGTGCCACCAGCCGGACAGGGTTCGCGAACACCGGGGAGCTGTTTTTT
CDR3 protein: CATSRTGFANTGELFF

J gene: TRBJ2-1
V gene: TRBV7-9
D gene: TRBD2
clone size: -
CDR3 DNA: TGTGCCAGCAGCCACCCGGACGGGGGGGGCTCCTACAATGAGCAGTTCTTC
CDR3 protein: CASSHPDGGGSYNEQFF

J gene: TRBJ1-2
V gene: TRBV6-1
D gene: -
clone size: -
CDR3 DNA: TGTGCCAGCAGTGAAGAGTGGAGGGAGGAGATTTGGGGCTACACCTTC
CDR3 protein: CASSEEWREEIWGYTF

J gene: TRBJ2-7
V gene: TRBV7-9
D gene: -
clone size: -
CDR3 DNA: TGTGCCAGCAGTCTACTGACAGCCCCGGCACACGAGCAGTACTTC
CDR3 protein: CASSLLTAPAHEQYF

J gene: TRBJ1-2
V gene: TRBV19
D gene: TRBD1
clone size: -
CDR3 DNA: TGTGCCAGTACCTCCGGACAGGGTCGCTATGGCTACACCTTC
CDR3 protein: CASTSGQGRYGYTF